What follows are 5 T cell receptor beta chains derived from one specimen sequenced in a study of early T cells in non-severe SARS-CoV-2 infection (TCRdb year 2021). The library relied on 5' RACE. Data came from a NextSeq 500. The public sequencing data were trimmed at Q25 with fastp and processed into clonotypes with MiXCR by TCRdb, which kept only in-frame beta chains. Each entry merges the rows of one CDR3 protein and shows their most common DNA and genes. This sample holds 30,000 or so distinct CDR3 sequences; roughly 6.6% were observed only once. Clones ranked in the top ten supply over 30% of the sample. Material for sequencing was whole blood. Receptor source: an adult who was a healthcare worker with PCR-confirmed SARS-CoV-2 infection or an uninfected control (not recorded which).

This clonotype was observed a few times. The chain's CDR3 is CSARDFPRVLKETQYF. In DNA form, the CDR3 reads TGCAGTGCTAGAGATTTCCCGCGGGTACTGAAAGAGACCCAGTACTTC. V is TRBV20-1 and J is TRBJ2-5, with D perhaps matching TRBD2 (5 bases). Looked up from germline, CDR1 is DFQATT and CDR2 is SNEGSKA (reference sequence). Trimming stripped 0 bases from V and 3 bases from J, with 17 bases between. The CDR3 length is 16 residues.

The genes are TRBV7-9 and TRBJ2-3, with TRBD2 matching 9 bases. CDR1 is SEHNR, CDR2 FQNEAQ, per germline (reference sequence). CDR3 length equals 18 residues. J gave up 6 bases and V 5 bases, and 18 bases lay outside the gene matches. CDR3 in DNA: TGTGCCAGCAGCCCTCCCTTCCGACTAGCGGCGGGGGGGGATACGCAGTATTTT. Its protein is CASSPPFRLAAGGDTQYF.

At least ten counts were recorded for this clonotype. The chain carries TRBV5-1 and TRBJ1-1, with 8 nucleotides matching TRBD1. The CDR3 totals 15 residues. After removal of 0 bases from V and 4 bases from J, the junction contained 5 bases not matched to a gene. Germline CDR1 reads SGHRS; CDR2 reads YFSETQ. The CDR3 loop is CASSLDGQGGTEAFF. The CDR3 DNA sequence: TGCGCCAGCAGCTTGGACGGACAGGGCGGCACTGAAGCTTTCTTT.

This clonotype was seen at least ten times. J is TRBJ2-5 and V is TRBV7-8, with D unclear. Germline V gives CDR1 SGHVS, CDR2 FQNEAQ. The CDR3 runs to 14 residues. The V gene lost 1 base and the J gene lost 0 bases, with 6 bases spanning the gap. Here the CDR3 reads CASSLGPDQETQYF. CDR3 DNA: TGTGCCAGCAGCTTAGGTCCAGACCAAGAGACCCAGTACTTC.

The sample holds a few counts of this clonotype. The chain couples TRBV12-3 or TRBV12-4 to TRBJ1-1, with D tentatively TRBD1 (6 bases). The CDR3 totals 12 residues. Trimming stripped 3 bases from V and 10 bases from J, with 12 bases between. CDR3: CASSFGTNTAFF. In DNA, the CDR3 is TGTGCCAGCAGTTTTGGGACAAACACAGCTTTCTTT.